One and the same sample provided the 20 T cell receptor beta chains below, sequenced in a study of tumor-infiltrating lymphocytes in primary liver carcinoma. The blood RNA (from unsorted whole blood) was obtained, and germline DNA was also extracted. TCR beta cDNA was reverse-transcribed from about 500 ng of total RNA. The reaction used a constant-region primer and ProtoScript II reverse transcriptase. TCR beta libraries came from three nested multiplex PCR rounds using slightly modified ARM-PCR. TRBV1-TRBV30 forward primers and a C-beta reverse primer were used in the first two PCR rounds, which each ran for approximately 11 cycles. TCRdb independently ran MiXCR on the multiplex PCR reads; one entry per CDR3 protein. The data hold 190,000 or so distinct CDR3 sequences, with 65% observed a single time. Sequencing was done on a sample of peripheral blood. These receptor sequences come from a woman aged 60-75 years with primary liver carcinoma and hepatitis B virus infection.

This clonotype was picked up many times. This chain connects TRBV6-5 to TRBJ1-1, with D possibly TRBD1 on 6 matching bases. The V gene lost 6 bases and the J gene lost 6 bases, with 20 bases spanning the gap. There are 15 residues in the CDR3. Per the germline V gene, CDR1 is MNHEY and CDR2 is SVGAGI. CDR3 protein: CASSSRGTYQAEAFF. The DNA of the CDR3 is TGTGCCAGCAGCTCGAGAGGGACATACCAGGCTGAAGCTTTCTTT.

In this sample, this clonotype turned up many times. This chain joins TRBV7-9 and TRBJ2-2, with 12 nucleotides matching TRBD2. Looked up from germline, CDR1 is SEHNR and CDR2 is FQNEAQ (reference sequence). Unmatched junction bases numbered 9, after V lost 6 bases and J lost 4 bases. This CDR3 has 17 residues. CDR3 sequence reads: CASRRETSGSTTGELFF. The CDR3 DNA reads TGTGCCAGCAGGCGAGAGACTAGCGGGAGCACCACCGGGGAGCTGTTTTTT.

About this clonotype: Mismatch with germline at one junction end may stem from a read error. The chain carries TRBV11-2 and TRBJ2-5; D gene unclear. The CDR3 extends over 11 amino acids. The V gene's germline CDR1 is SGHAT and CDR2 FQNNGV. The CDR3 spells CANSLGETQYF. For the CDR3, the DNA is TGTGCCAACAGCTTAGGAGAGACCCAGTATTTC. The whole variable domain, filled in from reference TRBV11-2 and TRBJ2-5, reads EAGVAQSPRYKIIEKRQSVAFWCNPISGHATLYWYQQILGQGPKLLIQFQNNGVVDDSQLPKDRFSAERLKGVDSTLKIQPAKLEDSAVYLCANSLGETQYFGPGTRLLVL.

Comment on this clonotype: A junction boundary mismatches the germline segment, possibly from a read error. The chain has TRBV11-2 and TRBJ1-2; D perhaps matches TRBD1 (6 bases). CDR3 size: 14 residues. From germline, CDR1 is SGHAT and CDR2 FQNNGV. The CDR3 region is CASRSHRDGYGYTF. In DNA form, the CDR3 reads TGTGCCAGCAGGTCCCACAGGGATGGGTATGGGTACACCTTC.

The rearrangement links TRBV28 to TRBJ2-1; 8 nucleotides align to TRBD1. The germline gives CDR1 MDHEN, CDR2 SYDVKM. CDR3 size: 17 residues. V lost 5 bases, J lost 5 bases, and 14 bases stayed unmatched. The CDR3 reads CASSGRQGPTRNNEQFF. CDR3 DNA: TGTGCCAGCAGTGGGCGACAGGGGCCCACAAGAAACAATGAGCAGTTCTTC.

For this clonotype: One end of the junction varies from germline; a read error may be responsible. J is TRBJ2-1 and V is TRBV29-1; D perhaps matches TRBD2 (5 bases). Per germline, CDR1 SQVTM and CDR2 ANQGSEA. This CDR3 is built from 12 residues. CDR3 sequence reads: CSVDAGSYEHFF. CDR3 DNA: TGCAGCGTTGATGCGGGCTCCTACGAGCATTTCTTC.

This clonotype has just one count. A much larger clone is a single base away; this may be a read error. The CDR3 DNA reads as TGTGCCAGCAGGGGACGAAGCGCGAGGAAATACAATGAGCAGTTCTTC. Its translation is CASRGRSARKYNEQFF. The chain uses TRBV6-1 and TRBJ2-1; D is perhaps TRBD1 or TRBD2 (5 bases each). CDR1 MNHNS and CDR2 SASEGT come from the germline V gene. Trimming took off 6 bases at V and 4 bases at J, with 19 bases between the two ends. The CDR3 runs 16 residues.

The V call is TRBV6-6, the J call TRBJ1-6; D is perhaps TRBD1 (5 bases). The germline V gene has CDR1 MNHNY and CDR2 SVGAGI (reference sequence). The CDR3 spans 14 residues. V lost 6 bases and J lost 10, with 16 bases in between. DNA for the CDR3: TGTGCCAGCAGCCTAGGACATGGAGTCTCACCCCTCCACTTT. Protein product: CASSLGHGVSPLHF.

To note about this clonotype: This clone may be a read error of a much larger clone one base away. This CDR3 reads CASSQGQTEVFF. The CDR3 DNA reads TGTGCCAGCAGCCAGGGACAGACTGAAGTTTTCTTT. The J gene is TRBJ1-1, the V gene TRBV5-6; 7 nucleotides align to TRBD1. CDR3 length equals 12 residues. Germline V CDR1 and CDR2: SGHDT, YYEEEE. Full variable domain (missing parts from reference TRBV5-6 and TRBJ1-1): DAGVTQSPTHLIKTRGQQVTLRCSPKSGHDTVSWYQQALGQGPQFIFQYYEEEERQRGNFPDRFSGHQFPNYSSELNVNALLLGDSALYLCASSQGQTEVFFGQGTRLTVV.

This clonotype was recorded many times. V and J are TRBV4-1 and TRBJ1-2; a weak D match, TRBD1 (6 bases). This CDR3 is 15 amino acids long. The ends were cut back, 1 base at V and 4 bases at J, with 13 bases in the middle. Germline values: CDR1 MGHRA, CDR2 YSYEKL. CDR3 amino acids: CASSQGMQGLYGYTF. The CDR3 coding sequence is TGCGCCAGCAGCCAAGGAATGCAGGGGCTCTATGGCTACACCTTC.

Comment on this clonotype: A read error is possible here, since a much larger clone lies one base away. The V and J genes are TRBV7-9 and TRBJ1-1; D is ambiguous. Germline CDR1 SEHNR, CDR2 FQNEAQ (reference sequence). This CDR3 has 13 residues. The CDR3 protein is CVSSPPGGTEAFF. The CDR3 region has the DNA TGTGTCAGCAGCCCGCCTGGCGGCACTGAAGCTTTCTTT.

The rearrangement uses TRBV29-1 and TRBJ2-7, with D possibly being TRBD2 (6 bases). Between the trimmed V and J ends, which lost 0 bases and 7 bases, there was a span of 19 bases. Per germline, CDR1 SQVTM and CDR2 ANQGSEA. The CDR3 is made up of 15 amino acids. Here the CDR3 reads CSVEDPRGPWREQYF. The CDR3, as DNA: TGCAGCGTTGAAGATCCGCGGGGCCCCTGGAGGGAGCAGTACTTC.

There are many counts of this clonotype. CDR3 DNA: TGTGCCAGCAGGGGACTAGCGAGTGGGGCCAACGTCCTGACTTTC. It translates to CASRGLASGANVLTF. The rearrangement uses TRBV12-3 or TRBV12-4 and TRBJ2-6, with 10 bases that match TRBD2. The CDR3 runs 15 residues. The V segment lost 6 bases and the J segment 3 bases; nucleotides outside the gene matches: 2.

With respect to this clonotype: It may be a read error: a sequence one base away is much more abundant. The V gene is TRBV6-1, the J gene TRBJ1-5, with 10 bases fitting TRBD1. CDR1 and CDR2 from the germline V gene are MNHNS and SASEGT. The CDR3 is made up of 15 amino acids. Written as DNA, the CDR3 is TGTGCCGGCAGTGAAGGACAGGGGGAGTTTCAGCCCCAGCATTTT. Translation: CAGSEGQGEFQPQHF.

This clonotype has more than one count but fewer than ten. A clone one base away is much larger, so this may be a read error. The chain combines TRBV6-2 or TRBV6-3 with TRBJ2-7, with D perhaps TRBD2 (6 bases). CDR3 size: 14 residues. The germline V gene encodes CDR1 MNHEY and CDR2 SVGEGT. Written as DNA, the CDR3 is TGTGCCAGCAGTGCAAGCGGGCCCCGCTACGAGCATTACTTC. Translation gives CASSASGPRYEHYF.

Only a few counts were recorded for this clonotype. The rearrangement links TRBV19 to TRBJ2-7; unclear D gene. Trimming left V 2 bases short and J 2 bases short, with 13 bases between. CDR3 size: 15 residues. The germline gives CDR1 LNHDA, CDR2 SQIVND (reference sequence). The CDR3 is CASSIRGDGPYEQYF. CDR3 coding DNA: TGTGCCAGTAGTATAAGAGGCGATGGCCCCTACGAGCAGTACTTC.

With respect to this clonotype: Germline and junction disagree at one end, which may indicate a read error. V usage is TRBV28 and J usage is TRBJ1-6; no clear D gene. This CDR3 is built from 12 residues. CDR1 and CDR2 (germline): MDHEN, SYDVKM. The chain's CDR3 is CASSSQRGPLRF. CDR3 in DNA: TGTGCCAGCAGTAGCCAACGAGGCCCCCTCCGCTTT. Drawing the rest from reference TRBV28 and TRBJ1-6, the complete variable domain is DVKVTQSSRYLVKRTGEKVFLECVQDMDHENMFWYRQDPGLGLRLIYFSYDVKMKEKGDIPEGYSVSREKKERFSLILESASTNQTSMYLCASSSQRGPLRFGNGTRLTVT.

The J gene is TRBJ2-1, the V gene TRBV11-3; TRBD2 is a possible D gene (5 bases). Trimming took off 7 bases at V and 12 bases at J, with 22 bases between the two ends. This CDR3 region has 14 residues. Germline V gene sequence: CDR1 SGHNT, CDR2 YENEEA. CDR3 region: CASNQFGSRERQFF. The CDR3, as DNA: TGTGCCAGCAACCAGTTTGGGTCACGGGAAAGGCAGTTCTTC.

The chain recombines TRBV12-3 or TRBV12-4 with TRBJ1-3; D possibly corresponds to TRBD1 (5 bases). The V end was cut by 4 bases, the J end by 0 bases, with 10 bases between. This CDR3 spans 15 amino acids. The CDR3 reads CASSSGGISGNTIYF. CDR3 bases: TGTGCCAGCAGTTCCGGGGGGATCTCTGGAAACACCATATATTTT.

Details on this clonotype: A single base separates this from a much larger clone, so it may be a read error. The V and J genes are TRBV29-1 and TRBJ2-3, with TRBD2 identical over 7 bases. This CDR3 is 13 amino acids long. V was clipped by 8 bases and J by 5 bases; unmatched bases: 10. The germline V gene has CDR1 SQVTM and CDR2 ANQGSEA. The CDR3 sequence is CSIGLVVLDTQYF. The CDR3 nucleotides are TGCAGCATTGGACTAGTAGTGTTAGATACGCAGTATTTT.